This passage covers 5 T cell receptor beta chains from one sample sequenced in a study of cytomegalovirus exposure and HLA in healthy donors. Measured with immunoSEQ multiplex PCR; TCRdb has only the in-frame clones, and not every one. The sample consists of some 170,000 clones, around nine tenths of them appearing once. The sample was PBMCs. These receptors all stem from a man in his late teens or twenties in good health and CMV-seropositive.

V gene TRBV5-6 combines with J gene TRBJ2-3; D is unresolved. In germline, CDR1 is SGHDT, CDR2 YYEEEE. V lost 2 bases to trimming and J lost 1 base, with 8 bases between them. The CDR3 consists of 14 residues. The chain's CDR3 is CASSFTVGTDTQYF. CDR3 DNA sequence: TGTGCCAGCAGCTTTACAGTAGGCACAGATACGCAGTATTTT. Full variable domain (outside the CDR3, taken from reference TRBV5-6 and TRBJ2-3): DAGVTQSPTHLIKTRGQQVTLRCSPKSGHDTVSWYQQALGQGPQFIFQYYEEEERQRGNFPDRFSGHQFPNYSSELNVNALLLGDSALYLCASSFTVGTDTQYFGPGTRLTVL.

In its sample, this clone was seen once. The chain is built from TRBV28 and TRBJ2-1, with a possible D match to TRBD2 (5 bases). Germline CDR1 and CDR2: MDHEN and SYDVKM. Trimming pared 1 base from V and 9 bases from J, leaving 13 bases between. The CDR3 is 14 amino acids. In nucleotides, the CDR3 is TGTGCCAGCAGTTTATACGGGATAATAGGTGAGCAGTTCTTC. This sequence encodes CASSLYGIIGEQFF.

CDR3 DNA sequence: TGTGCCAGCAGCAAAGGTGGGGCTTGGGACACCTACGAGCAGTACTTC. It translates to CASSKGGAWDTYEQYF. The gene calls are TRBV21-1 and TRBJ2-7; TRBD1 is the table's D call, not checked against the DNA. TRBV21-1 is deemed a pseudogene. This CDR3 is 16 amino acids long.

This chain joins TRBV11-2 and TRBJ2-3, with TRBD2 as a possible D gene (5 bases). Trimming shortened V by 0 bases and J by 4 bases, and 14 bases separated the two germline ends. The length of the CDR3 is 16 residues. Per germline, CDR1 SGHAT and CDR2 FQNNGV. The CDR3 loop is CASSLEEGVGSDTQYF. The DNA for the CDR3 is TGTGCCAGCAGCTTAGAAGAGGGCGTTGGTTCAGATACGCAGTATTTT.

The chain joins TRBV9 to TRBJ2-2; unclear D gene. Germline-derived CDR1 and CDR2 are SGDLS and YYNGEE. This CDR3 has 17 amino acids. V lost 3 bases and J 0 bases, leaving 15 bases between the germline ends. The CDR3 coding sequence is TGTGCCAGCAGCGAGCCCCCCAGCGACGCGAACACCGGGGAGCTGTTTTTT. Its protein is CASSEPPSDANTGELFF.